This T cell receptor beta chain was captured by sequencing in a study of patients and donors after allogeneic stem cell transplantation. TCRdb reanalysed the RT-PCR reads using MiXCR and keeps one entry per CDR3 protein. The data show 800,000 to 1,000,000 distinct CDR3 sequences, approximately 18% seen once. Germline-derived CDR1 and CDR2 are MGHRA and YSYEKL. The CDR3 loop spans 19 amino acids. J was trimmed by 6 bases and V by 0 bases; bases with no gene match: 11. The V call is TRBV4-1, the J call TRBJ2-2; TRBD2 agrees at 12 bases. This clonotype was obtained from a human donor who was either an allogeneic HSCT recipient or a stem cell or donor lymphocyte infusion donor (not recorded which). It is not recorded whose cells these are; they may come from a transplant donor. The source material was blood, either unsorted or a sorted T cell fraction (not recorded which). The CDR3 DNA sequence: TGCGCCAGCAGCCAAGACCCCACTAGCGGGAGGTTTAGTGCCGGGGAGCTGTTTTTT. It codes for CASSQDPTSGRFSAGELFF.